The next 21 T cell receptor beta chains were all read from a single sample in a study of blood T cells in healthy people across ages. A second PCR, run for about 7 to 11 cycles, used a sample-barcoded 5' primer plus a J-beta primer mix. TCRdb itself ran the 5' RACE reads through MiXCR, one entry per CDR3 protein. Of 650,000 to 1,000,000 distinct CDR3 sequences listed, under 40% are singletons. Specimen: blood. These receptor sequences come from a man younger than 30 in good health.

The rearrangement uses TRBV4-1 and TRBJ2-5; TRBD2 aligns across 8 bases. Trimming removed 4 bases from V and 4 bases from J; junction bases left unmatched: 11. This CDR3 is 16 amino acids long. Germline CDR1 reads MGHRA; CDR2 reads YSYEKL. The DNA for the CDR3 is TGCGCCAGCAGCCCCGTGGGACGAGCGGGGGCAGAGACCCAGTACTTC. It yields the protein CASSPVGRAGAETQYF.

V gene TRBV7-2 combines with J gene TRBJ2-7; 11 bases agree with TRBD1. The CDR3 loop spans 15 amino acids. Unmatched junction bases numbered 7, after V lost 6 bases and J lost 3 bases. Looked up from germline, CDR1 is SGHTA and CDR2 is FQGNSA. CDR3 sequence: CASRPAGTGGYEQYF. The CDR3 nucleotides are TGTGCCAGCAGGCCTGCCGGGACAGGGGGCTACGAGCAGTACTTC.

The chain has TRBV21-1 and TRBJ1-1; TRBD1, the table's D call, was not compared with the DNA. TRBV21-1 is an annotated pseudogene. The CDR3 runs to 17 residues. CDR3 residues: CASSSPWDRGPNTEAFF. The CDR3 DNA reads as TGTGCCAGCAGCTCCCCCTGGGATAGGGGCCCGAACACTGAAGCTTTCTTT.

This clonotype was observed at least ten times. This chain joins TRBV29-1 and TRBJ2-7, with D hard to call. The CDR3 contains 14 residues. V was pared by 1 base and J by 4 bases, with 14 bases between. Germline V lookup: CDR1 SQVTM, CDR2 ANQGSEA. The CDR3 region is CSVEGSGGEYEQYF. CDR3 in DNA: TGCAGCGTTGAAGGATCTGGCGGTGAATACGAGCAGTACTTC.

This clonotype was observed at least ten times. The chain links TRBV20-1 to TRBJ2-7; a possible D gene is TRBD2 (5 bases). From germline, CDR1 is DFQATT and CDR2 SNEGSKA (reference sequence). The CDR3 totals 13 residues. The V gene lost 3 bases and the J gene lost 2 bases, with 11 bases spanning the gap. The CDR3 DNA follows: TGCAGTGCTAGGCCCGAGACTACCTACGAGCAGTACTTC. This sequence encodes CSARPETTYEQYF.

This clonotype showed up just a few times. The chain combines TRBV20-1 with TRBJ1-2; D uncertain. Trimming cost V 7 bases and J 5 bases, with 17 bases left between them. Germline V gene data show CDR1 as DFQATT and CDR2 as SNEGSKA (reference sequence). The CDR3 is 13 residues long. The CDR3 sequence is CSVSVTLGYGYTF. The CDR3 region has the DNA TGCAGTGTCTCTGTTACCTTGGGGTATGGCTACACCTTC.

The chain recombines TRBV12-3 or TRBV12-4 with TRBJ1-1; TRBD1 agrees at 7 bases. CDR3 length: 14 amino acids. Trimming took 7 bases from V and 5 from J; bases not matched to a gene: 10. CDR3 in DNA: TGTGCCAGCACCACGACAGGGCTGAGGACTGAAGCTTTCTTT. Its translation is CASTTTGLRTEAFF.

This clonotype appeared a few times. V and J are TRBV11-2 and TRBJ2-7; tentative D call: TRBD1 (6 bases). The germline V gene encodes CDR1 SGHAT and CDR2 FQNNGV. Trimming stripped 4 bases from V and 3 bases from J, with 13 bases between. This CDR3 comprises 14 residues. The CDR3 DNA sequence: TGTGCCAGCAGCTCGGGGCGACAGGACTACGAGCAGTACTTC. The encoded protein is CASSSGRQDYEQYF.

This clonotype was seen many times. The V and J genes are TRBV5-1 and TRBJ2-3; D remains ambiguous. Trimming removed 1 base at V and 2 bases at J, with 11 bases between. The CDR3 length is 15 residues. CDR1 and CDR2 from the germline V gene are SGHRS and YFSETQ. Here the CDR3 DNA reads TGCGCCAGCAGCTTGCCTAGTCCTTCCACAGATACGCAGTATTTT. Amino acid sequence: CASSLPSPSTDTQYF. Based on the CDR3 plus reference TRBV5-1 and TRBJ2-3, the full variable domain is KAGVTQTPRYLIKTRGQQVTLSCSPISGHRSVSWYQQTPGQGLQFLFEYFSETQRNKGNFPGRFSGRQFSNSRSEMNVSTLELGDSALYLCASSLPSPSTDTQYFGPGTRLTVL.

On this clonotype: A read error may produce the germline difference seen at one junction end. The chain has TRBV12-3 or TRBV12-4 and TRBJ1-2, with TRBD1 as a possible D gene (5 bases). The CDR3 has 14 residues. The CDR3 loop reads CACSWAGLNYGYTF. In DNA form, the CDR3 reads TGTGCCTGCAGTTGGGCAGGGCTTAACTATGGCTACACCTTC.

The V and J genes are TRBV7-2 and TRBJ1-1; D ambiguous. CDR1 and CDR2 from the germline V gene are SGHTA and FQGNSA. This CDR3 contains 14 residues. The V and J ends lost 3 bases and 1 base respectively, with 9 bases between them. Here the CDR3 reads CASSLEGWNTEAFF. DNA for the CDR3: TGTGCCAGCAGCTTGGAAGGGTGGAACACTGAAGCTTTCTTT.

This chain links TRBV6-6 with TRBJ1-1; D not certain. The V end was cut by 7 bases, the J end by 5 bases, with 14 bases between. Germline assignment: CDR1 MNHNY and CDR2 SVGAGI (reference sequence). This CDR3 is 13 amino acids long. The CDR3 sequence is CASTSSRWTEAFF. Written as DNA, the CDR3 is TGTGCCAGCACTTCATCCAGATGGACTGAAGCTTTCTTT.

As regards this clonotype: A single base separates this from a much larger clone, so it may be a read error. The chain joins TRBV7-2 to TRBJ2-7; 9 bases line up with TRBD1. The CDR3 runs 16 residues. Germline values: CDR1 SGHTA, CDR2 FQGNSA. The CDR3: CAGSLGWDRVVYEQYF. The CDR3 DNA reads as TGTGCCGGCAGCTTAGGATGGGACAGGGTAGTATACGAGCAGTACTTC. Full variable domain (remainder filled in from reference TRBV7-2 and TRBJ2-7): GAGVSQSPSNKVTEKGKDVELRCDPISGHTALYWYRQSLGQGLEFLIYFQGNSAPDKSGLPSDRFSAERTGGSVSTLTIQRTQQEDSAVYLCAGSLGWDRVVYEQYFGPGTRLTVT.

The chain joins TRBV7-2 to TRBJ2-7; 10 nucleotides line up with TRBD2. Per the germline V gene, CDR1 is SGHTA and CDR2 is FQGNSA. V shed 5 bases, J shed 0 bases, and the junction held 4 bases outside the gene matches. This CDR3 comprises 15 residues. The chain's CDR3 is CASSRGTSASYEQYF. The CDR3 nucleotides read TGTGCCAGCAGCCGCGGGACTAGCGCCTCCTACGAGCAGTACTTC. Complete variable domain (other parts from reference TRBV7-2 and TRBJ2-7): GAGVSQSPSNKVTEKGKDVELRCDPISGHTALYWYRQSLGQGLEFLIYFQGNSAPDKSGLPSDRFSAERTGGSVSTLTIQRTQQEDSAVYLCASSRGTSASYEQYFGPGTRLTVT.

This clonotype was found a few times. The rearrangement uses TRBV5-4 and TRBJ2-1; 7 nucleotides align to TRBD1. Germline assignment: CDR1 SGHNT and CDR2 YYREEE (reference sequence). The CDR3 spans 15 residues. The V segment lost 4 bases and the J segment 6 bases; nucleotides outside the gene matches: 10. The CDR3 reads CASSLRQGPFNEQFF. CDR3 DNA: TGTGCCAGCAGCCTCCGACAGGGCCCCTTCAATGAGCAGTTCTTC.

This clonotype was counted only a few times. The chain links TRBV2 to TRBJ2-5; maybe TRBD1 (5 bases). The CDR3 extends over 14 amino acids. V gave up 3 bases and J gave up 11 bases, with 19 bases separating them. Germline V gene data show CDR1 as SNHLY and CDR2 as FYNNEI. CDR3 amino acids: CASSEARVGNEQYF. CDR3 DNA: TGTGCCAGCAGTGAGGCCAGGGTGGGAAATGAGCAGTACTTC.

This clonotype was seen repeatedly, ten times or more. CDR3 sequence (DNA): TGTGCCAGCAGTGATCTAGCGGGAGTCCAAGAGACCCAGTACTTC. Its protein is CASSDLAGVQETQYF. The chain combines TRBV12-3 or TRBV12-4 with TRBJ2-5, with TRBD2 identical over 10 bases. J lost 1 base, V lost 5 bases, and 4 bases had no gene match. The CDR3 is 15 residues long.

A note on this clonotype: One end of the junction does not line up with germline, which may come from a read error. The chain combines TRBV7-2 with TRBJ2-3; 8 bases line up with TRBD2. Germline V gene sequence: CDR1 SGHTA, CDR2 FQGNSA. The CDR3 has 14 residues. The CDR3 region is CANSPQRGTDTQYF. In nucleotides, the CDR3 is TGTGCCAACAGCCCCCAGCGGGGGACAGATACGCAGTATTTT.

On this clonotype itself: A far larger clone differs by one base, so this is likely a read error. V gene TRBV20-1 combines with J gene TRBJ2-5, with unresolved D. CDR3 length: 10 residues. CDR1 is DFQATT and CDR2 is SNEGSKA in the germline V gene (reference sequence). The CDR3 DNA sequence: TGCAGTGCTAGAAGAGAGACCCGGTACTTC. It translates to CSARRETRYF.

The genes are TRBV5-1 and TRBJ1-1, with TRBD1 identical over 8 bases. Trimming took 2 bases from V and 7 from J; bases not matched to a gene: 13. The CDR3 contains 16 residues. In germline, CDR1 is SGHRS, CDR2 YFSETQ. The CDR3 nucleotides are TGCGCCAGCAGCTTTCCGCAGGTGACAGGGGTTAGTGAAGCTTTCTTT. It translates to CASSFPQVTGVSEAFF. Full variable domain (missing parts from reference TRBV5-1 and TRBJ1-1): KAGVTQTPRYLIKTRGQQVTLSCSPISGHRSVSWYQQTPGQGLQFLFEYFSETQRNKGNFPGRFSGRQFSNSRSEMNVSTLELGDSALYLCASSFPQVTGVSEAFFGQGTRLTVV.

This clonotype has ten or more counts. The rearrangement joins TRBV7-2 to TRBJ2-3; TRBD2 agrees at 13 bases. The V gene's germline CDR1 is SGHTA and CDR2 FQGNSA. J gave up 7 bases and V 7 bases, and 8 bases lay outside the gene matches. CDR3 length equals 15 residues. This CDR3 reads CASTPGLAGINTQYF. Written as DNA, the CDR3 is TGTGCCAGCACACCGGGACTAGCGGGGATTAATACGCAGTATTTT.